This T cell receptor beta chain was recovered during a study of cytomegalovirus exposure and HLA in healthy donors. The study, taken as a whole, reports: CMV serostatus stood as the only immune exposure information on hand. There were 150 or so TCR beta chains listed as cytomegalovirus-associated. The study carried out a later analysis of TCR beta sequences. It associated around 17,000 of them with specific HLA alleles at a false discovery rate of 0.05.

Samples came from healthy bone marrow donors. Vbeta (60) and Jbeta (13) primers were used in the PCR. Using immunoSEQ multiplex PCR, the repertoire was profiled, and TCRdb retains in-frame clones only, with some absent. This table has some 150,000 clones, around 80% appearing once. The CDR3 length is 12 residues. Trimming cost V 5 bases and J 3 bases, with 11 bases left between them. CDR1 and CDR2 from the germline V gene are SQVTM and ANQGSEA. As regards this clone: The antigen remains undetermined.

V is TRBV29-1 and J is TRBJ2-7, with unresolved D. The sample was PBMCs. The sequence was obtained from a woman between 35 and 50 years old in good health and CMV-seropositive. The CDR3 protein is CSVRNSLYEQYF. The CDR3 nucleotides are TGCAGCGTTAGAAACAGCCTCTACGAGCAGTACTTC.